This T cell receptor beta chain was identified in a study of T cells in Graves' hyperthyroidism and ophthalmopathy. Using RNA transcripts as the source, TCR beta CDR3 regions were amplified. First-round RT-PCR targeting the TCR CDR3 was performed with the HTBI primer set. Via MiXCR, TCRdb re-called the multiplex PCR reads, giving one row per CDR3 protein. Of 75,000 to 100,000 distinct CDR3 sequences listed, 35% to 45% are singletons. There are 13 residues in the CDR3. V lost 3 bases, J lost 5 bases, and 13 bases lay in between. CDR1 DFQATT and CDR2 SNEGSKA come from the germline V gene (reference sequence).

This sequence was found in a woman in her twenties or thirties with Graves' hyperthyroidism. The chain is built from TRBV20-1 and TRBJ1-1; perhaps TRBD1 as D (6 bases). The sequenced sample was peripheral blood or thyroid tissue (not recorded which). CDR3 loop: CSASPQGWTEAFF. The CDR3 DNA follows: TGCAGTGCTAGTCCCCAGGGGTGGACTGAAGCTTTCTTT.